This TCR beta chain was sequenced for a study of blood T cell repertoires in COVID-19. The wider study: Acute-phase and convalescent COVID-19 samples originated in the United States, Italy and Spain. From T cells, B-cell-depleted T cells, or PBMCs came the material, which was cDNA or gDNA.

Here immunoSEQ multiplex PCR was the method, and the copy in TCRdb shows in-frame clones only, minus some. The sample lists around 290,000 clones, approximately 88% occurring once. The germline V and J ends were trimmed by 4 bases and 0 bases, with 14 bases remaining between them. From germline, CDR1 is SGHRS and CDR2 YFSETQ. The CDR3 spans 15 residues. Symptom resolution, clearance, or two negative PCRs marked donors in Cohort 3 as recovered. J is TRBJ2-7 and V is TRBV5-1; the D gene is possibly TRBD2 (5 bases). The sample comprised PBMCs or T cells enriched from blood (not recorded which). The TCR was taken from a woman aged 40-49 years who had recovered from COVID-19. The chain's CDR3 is CASSPAERISYEQYF. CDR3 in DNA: TGCGCCAGCAGCCCCGCGGAGCGGATCTCCTACGAGCAGTACTTC.